This section outlines one T cell receptor beta chain sequence together with its context. These data come from a study of blood T cell repertoires in COVID-19. As for the study in general: Sample material is recorded as cDNA or gDNA derived from T cells, B-cell-depleted T cells, or PBMCs.

Measured with immunoSEQ multiplex PCR; TCRdb has only the in-frame clones, and not every one. Among fewer than 450,000 clones listed, around 88% were seen once. Trimming left V 2 bases short and J 5 bases short, with 12 bases between. This CDR3 has 14 amino acids. Germline values: CDR1 MNHEY, CDR2 SVGAGI. J is TRBJ2-5 and V is TRBV6-5, with a possible D match to TRBD2 (5 bases). Sequencing input: peripheral blood. The TCR originated in a woman between 50 and 59 years old with COVID-19, enrolled during active disease. The CDR3 sequence: CASSYAGRRETQYF. The CDR3 coding sequence is TGTGCCAGCAGTTACGCCGGAAGGAGGGAGACCCAGTACTTC.